This passage covers 19 T cell receptor beta chains from one sample sequenced in a study of blood T cell repertoires in COVID-19. Only in-frame clones appear in the TCRdb table, and some are missing; sequencing was by immunoSEQ multiplex PCR. This sample has roughly 70,000 clones; roughly four fifths occur once, and the top ten carry just under 15%. Sequencing input: peripheral blood. These receptors originate from a man in his 60s with COVID-19, enrolled during active disease.

This clone was detected a few times. This sequence joins TRBV28 and TRBJ2-7, with 7 bases that match TRBD1. The CDR3 totals 14 residues. The trim removed 1 base at V and 6 bases at J, leaving 6 bases unmatched. Germline lookup yields CDR1 MDHEN and CDR2 SYDVKM. CDR3 bases: TGTGCCAGCAGTTTATACAGGGGTGCGGGCGAGCAGTACTTC. Amino acids: CASSLYRGAGEQYF.

The chain joins TRBV7-6 to TRBJ2-1; the match to TRBD2 covers 8 bases. This CDR3 contains 16 residues. J gave up 8 bases and V 1 base, and 10 bases lay outside the gene matches. Germline V lookup: CDR1 SGHVS, CDR2 FNYEAQ. CDR3 residues: CASSLGGSGSDHEQFF. The CDR3 coding sequence is TGTGCCAGCAGCTTAGGTGGGAGCGGGAGTGACCATGAGCAGTTCTTC. Filled out from reference TRBV7-6 and TRBJ2-1, the complete variable domain reads GAGVSQSPRYKVTKRGQDVALRCDPISGHVSLYWYRQALGQGPEFLTYFNYEAQQDKSGLPNDRFSAERPEGSISTLTIQRTEQRDSAMYRCASSLGGSGSDHEQFFGPGTRLTVL.

The J gene is TRBJ2-2, the V gene TRBV5-6; 10 bases fit TRBD2. The V segment lost 4 bases and the J segment 5 bases; nucleotides outside the gene matches: 11. Germline V CDR1 and CDR2: SGHDT, YYEEEE. The CDR3 runs 17 residues. CDR3 region: CASSQLLAGVWTGELFF. In DNA form, the CDR3 reads TGTGCCAGCAGCCAACTCCTAGCGGGAGTGTGGACCGGGGAGCTGTTTTTT.

The V and J genes are TRBV18 and TRBJ2-1; 8 positions agree with TRBD1. Looked up from germline, CDR1 is KGHSH and CDR2 is LQKENI. V was pared by 3 bases and J by 6 bases, with 10 bases of the junction left unmatched. This CDR3 spans 16 amino acids. CDR3 protein: CASSPRGQVPSNEQFF. CDR3 in DNA: TGTGCCAGCTCACCGCGGGGACAGGTACCCTCCAATGAGCAGTTCTTC.

The chain links TRBV2 to TRBJ2-5; D remains unclear. Trimming removed 4 bases from V and 2 bases from J, with 2 bases in between. The germline V gene encodes CDR1 SNHLY and CDR2 FYNNEI. The CDR3 is made up of 11 amino acids. The CDR3 sequence is CASSVQETQYF. In nucleotides, the CDR3 is TGTGCCAGCAGTGTACAAGAGACCCAGTACTTC.

V usage is TRBV12-3 or TRBV12-4 and J usage is TRBJ1-1; the D gene is possibly TRBD1 (5 bases). The CDR3 sequence is 13 residues long. V lost 6 bases and J lost 2, with 10 bases in between. This CDR3 is CASSPTANTEAFF. The CDR3, as DNA: TGTGCCAGCAGCCCGACAGCCAACACTGAAGCTTTCTTT.

This clone was recorded once. CDR3 DNA sequence: TGTGCCAGCAGTGCGGAGATAGCGGGGTCAGAGACCCAGTACTTC. Translated, it gives CASSAEIAGSETQYF. The V and J genes are TRBV2 and TRBJ2-5; 8 bases align to TRBD2. The ends lost 4 bases at V and 4 bases at J; junction bases unmatched: 8. CDR3 length: 15 residues. Germline CDR1 and CDR2: SNHLY and FYNNEI.

CDR3 sequence: CSVPRLWTAETQYF. Written as DNA, the CDR3 is TGCAGCGTCCCAAGACTTTGGACAGCAGAGACCCAGTACTTC. The chain uses TRBV29-1 and TRBJ2-5, with D perhaps TRBD1 (6 bases). Germline loops: CDR1 SQVTM, CDR2 ANQGSEA. This CDR3 contains 14 residues. Trimming cost V 6 bases and J 4 bases, with 18 bases left between them. The whole variable domain, filled in from reference TRBV29-1 and TRBJ2-5, reads SAVISQKPSRDICQRGTSLTIQCQVDSQVTMMFWYRQQPGQSLTLIATANQGSEATYESGFVIDKFPISRPNLTFSTLTVSNMSPEDSSIYLCSVPRLWTAETQYFGPGTRLLVL.

J is TRBJ1-5 and V is TRBV5-6; 7 bases line up with TRBD1. Germline V gene data show CDR1 as SGHDT and CDR2 as YYEEEE. Unmatched junction bases numbered 6, after V lost 1 base and J lost 5 bases. The CDR3 has 15 residues. The DNA for the CDR3 is TGTGCCAGCAGCTTGTCGGCAGGGGGAGATCAGCCCCAGCATTTT. Its protein is CASSLSAGGDQPQHF.

The chain combines TRBV19 with TRBJ2-1; maybe TRBD2 (5 bases). Trimming pared 3 bases from V and 2 bases from J, leaving 11 bases between. CDR1 is LNHDA, CDR2 SQIVND, per germline (reference sequence). The CDR3 is made up of 15 amino acids. The CDR3 protein is CASSMPRGTYNEQFF. CDR3 nucleotides: TGTGCCAGTAGTATGCCGAGAGGGACCTACAATGAGCAGTTCTTC.

The rearrangement joins TRBV2 to TRBJ2-1; 8 bases are shared with TRBD2. Germline V gives CDR1 SNHLY, CDR2 FYNNEI. CDR3 length: 15 residues. V gave up 4 bases and J gave up 7 bases; unmatched junction bases: 9. The CDR3 bases are TGTGCCAGCAGTGGGCCGGGGGGGATTCGAAATGAGCAGTTCTTC. Protein sequence: CASSGPGGIRNEQFF.

The rearrangement links TRBV28 to TRBJ2-1, with 8 nucleotides matching TRBD2. Trimming at V came to 8 bases and at J to 7 bases, leaving 25 bases not matched to a gene. Germline values: CDR1 MDHEN, CDR2 SYDVKM. This CDR3 is built from 19 residues. This CDR3 reads CASFSPRDSGNEGSNEQFF. The CDR3 nucleotides are TGTGCCAGCTTTAGTCCCCGGGATAGCGGGAACGAGGGGAGTAATGAGCAGTTCTTC.

This clone turned up a few times. This CDR3 is CASSPRRSGELFF. As DNA, the CDR3 is TGTGCCAGCAGCCCGCGGAGGTCCGGGGAGCTGTTTTTT. This chain uses TRBV5-4 with TRBJ2-2; D is perhaps TRBD2 (5 bases). Germline V gene data show CDR1 as SGHNT and CDR2 as YYREEE (reference sequence). Trimming left V 4 bases short and J 6 bases short, with 10 bases between. The CDR3 is made up of 13 amino acids.

The genes are TRBV15 and TRBJ2-3; 7 bases line up with TRBD1. V lost 0 bases and J lost 6; bases outside the gene matches: 6. The CDR3 contains 15 residues. Germline CDR1 and CDR2: LNHNV and YYDKDF (reference sequence). The CDR3 DNA reads TGTGCCACCAGCAGAGAGGCGACAGGGAAGGATACGCAGTATTTT. Translating gives CATSREATGKDTQYF.

The chain uses TRBV5-1 and TRBJ2-2; 10 positions match TRBD1. This CDR3 is built from 15 residues. J lost 4 bases, V lost 5 bases, and 5 bases had no gene match. Germline V gene lookup returns CDR1 SGHRS and CDR2 YFSETQ. The CDR3 loop is CASSTGTGVTGELFF. The CDR3 region has the DNA TGCGCCAGCAGTACAGGGACAGGGGTCACCGGGGAGCTGTTTTTT.

V gene TRBV5-1 combines with J gene TRBJ1-4, with TRBD1 identical over 7 bases. Germline CDR1 SGHRS, CDR2 YFSETQ. J lost 7 bases, V lost 0 bases, and 9 bases had no gene match. The CDR3 runs 16 residues. CDR3 protein: CASSLVLQGSGEKLFF. In nucleotides, the CDR3 is TGCGCCAGCAGCTTGGTCCTACAGGGGTCGGGTGAAAAACTGTTTTTT. Supplemented by reference TRBV5-1 and TRBJ1-4, the full variable domain reads KAGVTQTPRYLIKTRGQQVTLSCSPISGHRSVSWYQQTPGQGLQFLFEYFSETQRNKGNFPGRFSGRQFSNSRSEMNVSTLELGDSALYLCASSLVLQGSGEKLFFGSGTQLSVL.

The chain carries TRBV3-1 (or the pseudogene TRBV3-2) and TRBJ2-7; 7 bases agree with TRBD1. Germline V CDR1 and CDR2: LGHDT, YNNKEL (reference sequence). After removal of 9 bases from V and 3 bases from J, the junction contained 5 bases not matched to a gene. This CDR3 spans 12 amino acids. CDR3 loop: CASLGQYYEQYF. DNA of the CDR3: TGTGCCAGTTTGGGACAGTACTACGAGCAGTACTTC.

The genes are TRBV29-1 and TRBJ2-7, with 9 bases matching TRBD1. The junction had 2 bases not matched to a gene; V was cut back by 3 bases and J by 2 bases. There are 13 residues in the CDR3. The V gene's germline CDR1 is SQVTM and CDR2 ANQGSEA. CDR3 bases: TGCAGCGTTGAGGGACAGGGTACCTACGAGCAGTACTTC. Protein: CSVEGQGTYEQYF.

This chain joins TRBV30 and TRBJ2-7; maybe TRBD1 (5 bases). Per germline, CDR1 GTSNPN and CDR2 SVGIG (reference sequence). The CDR3 is made up of 15 amino acids. Trimming removed 2 bases at V and 0 bases at J, with 14 bases between. The CDR3 here is CAWSMAGASSYEQYF. CDR3 in DNA: TGTGCCTGGAGTATGGCTGGGGCCAGCTCCTACGAGCAGTACTTC.